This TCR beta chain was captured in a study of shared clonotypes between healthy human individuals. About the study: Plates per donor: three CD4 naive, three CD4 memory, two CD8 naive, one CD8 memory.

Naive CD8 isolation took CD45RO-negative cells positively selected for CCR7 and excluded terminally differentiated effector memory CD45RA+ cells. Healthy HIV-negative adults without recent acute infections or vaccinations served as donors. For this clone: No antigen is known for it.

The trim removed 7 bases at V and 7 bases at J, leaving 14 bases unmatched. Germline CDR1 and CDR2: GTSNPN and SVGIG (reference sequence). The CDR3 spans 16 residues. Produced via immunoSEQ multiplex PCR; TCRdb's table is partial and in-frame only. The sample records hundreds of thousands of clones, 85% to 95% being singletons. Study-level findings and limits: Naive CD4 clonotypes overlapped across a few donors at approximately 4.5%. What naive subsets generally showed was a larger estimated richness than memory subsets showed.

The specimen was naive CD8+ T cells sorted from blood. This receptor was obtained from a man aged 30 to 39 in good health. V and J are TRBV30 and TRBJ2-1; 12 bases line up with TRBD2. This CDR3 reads CASRATTSGSRNEQFF. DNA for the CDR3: TGTGCCTCCAGGGCCACGACTAGCGGGAGTCGAAATGAGCAGTTCTTC.